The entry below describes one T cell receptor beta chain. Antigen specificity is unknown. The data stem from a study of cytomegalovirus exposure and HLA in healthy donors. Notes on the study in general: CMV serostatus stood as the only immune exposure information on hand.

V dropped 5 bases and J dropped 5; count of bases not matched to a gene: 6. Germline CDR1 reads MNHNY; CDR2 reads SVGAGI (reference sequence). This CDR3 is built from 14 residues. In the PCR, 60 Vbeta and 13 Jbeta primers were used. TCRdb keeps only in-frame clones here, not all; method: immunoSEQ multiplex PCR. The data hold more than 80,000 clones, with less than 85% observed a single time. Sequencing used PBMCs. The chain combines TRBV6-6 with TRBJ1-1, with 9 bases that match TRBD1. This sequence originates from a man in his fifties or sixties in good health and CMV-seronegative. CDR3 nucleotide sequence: TGTGCCAGCAGTGGGGGACAGGGAGGAACTGAAGCTTTCTTT. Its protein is CASSGGQGGTEAFF.